This entry concerns a single T cell receptor (beta chain). This clone was counted many times. Its antigen remains undetermined. Per-nucleotide qualities are absent, and no much larger clonotype sits a single base away. Trimming accounts for 6 bases at V and 9 bases at J, while the number of junction bases matched to no gene is 9. The CDR3 numbers 15 residues from cysteine through phenylalanine. Here the CDR3 DNA is all that survives: 45 bases in frame from base 1. The germline V gene yields SNHLY for CDR1 and FYNNEI for CDR2. According to the study, the label for this sample's treatment or condition signals: high-dose cyclophosphamide on days +3 and +4 as single-agent GVHD prophylaxis. PTCy patients received busulfan and fludarabine conditioning, a related or unrelated marrow graft, and cyclophosphamide on days +3 and +4. The PTCy-treated patients were drawn from a prospective, multi-institutional clinical trial. Peripheral blood and bone marrow mononuclear cells were isolated by Ficoll-Hypaque density centrifugation and were cryopreserved.

The sample belongs to a study of T cells after posttransplantation cyclophosphamide (TCRdb year 2016). Regarding the study in general: T cell repertoire reconstitution was tracked by TRB sequencing after myeloablative bone marrow transplantation in which posttransplantation cyclophosphamide was used as GVHD prophylaxis. Antigen receptor sequencing was done on samples from some 40 PTCy-treated patients and from under 20 related bone marrow donors of those patients. Blood from every one of the roughly 33 PTCy patients who had 1-year posttransplant specimens underwent TRB sequencing. Up to about 3 additional blood samples from 2 to 5.2 years after transplant were also TRB-sequenced in 3 patients, as was pretransplant blood from several patients. Because TRA and TRB clonality were tightly correlated in several samples, subsequent TCR analyses were focused on TRB only. Public TRB sequences were compared against a database of over 3,500 sequences linked to responses to pathogens, tumor antigens, self-antigens and alloantigens.

Overall results and qualifications from the work: At 1-2 months, donor-recipient similarity was low but rose over the first year, and the later blood repertoires were often dominated by donor CD8+ memory clones. Across approximately 45 patients, TRB clonality was highly associated with recipient CMV seropositivity and CMV reactivation, and diversity in PTCy patients was similar to diversity in CNI/methotrexate controls. The TRB repertoires of T cells infiltrating skin or the GI tract showed only limited overlap with the TRB repertoires found in blood.

TRB sequencing was run on genomic DNA with either the immunoSEQ assay at survey resolution or the hsTCRB kit. In the authors' own workflow: The immunoSEQ software handled initial read processing, and the LymphoSeq R package was used for repertoire analyses. Clonality was computed as 1 minus normalized Shannon entropy, and a Gini coefficient was also calculated for each TRB dataset. To infer phenotypes in unsorted samples, TRB sequences from sorted subsets of the recipient or donor were mapped onto unsorted samples from the same recipient. The immuneACCESS repertoire file appears here via TCRdb, limited to in-frame rearrangements. These files lack a portion of the clones; in checked studies, under half of the deficit traces to unresolved V genes, and the cause of the others is not known. Clone size and V and J calls were adopted from that table, with D and trimming inferred from the DNA. Listed for this sample are 20,000 to 25,000 clones, none observed only a single time. The ten largest make up about 1.8% of the sample.

This TCR was recovered from a young adult male patient who received an allogeneic stem cell transplant from a related donor, was CMV-positive, and had no GVHD. Some T cells may have been brought in with the graft after a transplant. The source material was PBMCs, sampled after allogeneic stem cell transplant with posttransplant cyclophosphamide. The receptor chain draws on TRBV2 and TRBJ1-6, and TRBD1 aligns with 9 junction nucleotides. The CDR3 protein sequence reads: CASRGQGIVSSPLHF. The bases are TGTGCCAGCAGGGGACAGGGTATTGTAAGTTCACCCCTCCACTTT.